This passage covers 21 T cell receptor beta chains from one sample sequenced in a study of beta chain features in type 1 diabetes. cDNA synthesis used the whole RNA isolate, giving expressed TCRB sequences. The repertoire was sequenced with immunoSEQ multiplex PCR; TCRdb's copy has only in-frame clones and lacks some. Of around 450,000 clones in the sample, 9.5% to 12% were seen once. Input material: naive CD4+ T cells from blood. All receptors derive from a young woman in good health.

Only a few counts were recorded for this clone. CDR3 DNA: TGTGCCAGCAGGACCGGGACAGGGGGCTACGAGCAGTACTTC. It translates to CASRTGTGGYEQYF. The V and J genes are TRBV6-6 and TRBJ2-7; 11 bases match TRBD1. The V segment lost 6 bases and the J segment 3 bases; nucleotides outside the gene matches: 4. This CDR3 is built from 14 residues. Germline loops: CDR1 MNHNY, CDR2 SVGAGI (reference sequence).

V usage is TRBV28 and J usage is TRBJ2-2; tentatively, D is TRBD1 (6 bases). This CDR3 is built from 16 residues. Trimming took 5 bases from V and 6 from J, leaving 19 bases between them. CDR1 and CDR2 from the germline V gene are MDHEN and SYDVKM. This CDR3 reads CASSGYRARLSGELFF. The CDR3 DNA reads as TGTGCCAGCAGTGGGTACAGGGCTAGGCTTTCCGGGGAGCTGTTTTTT.

This clone was picked up a small number of times. The chain is built from TRBV2 and TRBJ2-3, with D possibly matching TRBD1 (5 bases). This CDR3 contains 14 residues. V dropped 6 bases and J dropped 4 bases, with 14 bases sitting between them. Germline V gene data show CDR1 as SNHLY and CDR2 as FYNNEI. CDR3 in amino acids: CASRRGASSDTQYF. As DNA, the CDR3 is TGTGCCAGCAGACGTGGGGCTAGTTCAGATACGCAGTATTTT.

This chain uses TRBV7-3 with TRBJ2-3, with D perhaps matching TRBD1 (6 bases). The germline V gene encodes CDR1 SGHTA and CDR2 FQGTGA. V was shortened by 3 bases and J by 5 bases, with 15 bases between the two germline ends. The length of the CDR3 is 15 residues. Written as DNA, the CDR3 is TGTGCCAGCAGCTTCGCCCCGAGGGGGAGAGATACGCAGTATTTT. Its protein product is CASSFAPRGRDTQYF.

This sequence joins TRBV15 and TRBJ2-7; no clear D gene. The V gene lost 0 bases and the J gene lost 5 bases, with 11 bases spanning the gap. This CDR3 has 14 residues. CDR1 and CDR2 from the germline V gene are LNHNV and YYDKDF (reference sequence). Written as DNA, the CDR3 is TGTGCCACCAGCAGAGAGTATGAGGTCCACGAGCAGTACTTC. It encodes CATSREYEVHEQYF.

In the case of this clone: This sample includes further DNA sequences coding for the same CDR3. This sequence joins TRBV28 and TRBJ1-2; 9 bases are shared with TRBD1. CDR1 and CDR2 (germline): MDHEN, SYDVKM. There are 14 residues in the CDR3. The V segment lost 4 bases and the J segment 2 bases; nucleotides outside the gene matches: 2. DNA of the CDR3: TGTGCCAGCAGTTGGGACAGGGCGAACTATGGCTACACCTTC. Translation: CASSWDRANYGYTF.

The chain has TRBV29-1 and TRBJ1-4, with D unclear. The CDR3 consists of 12 residues. The germline gives CDR1 SQVTM, CDR2 ANQGSEA. Between the trimmed V and J ends, which lost 6 bases and 7 bases, there was a span of 12 bases. CDR3 in amino acids: CSVGWGSEKLFF. Written as DNA, the CDR3 is TGCAGCGTGGGGTGGGGAAGTGAAAAACTGTTTTTT.

There are a few counts of this clone. The rearrangement uses TRBV9 and TRBJ1-2; a possible D gene is TRBD1 (5 bases). Trimming stripped 0 bases from V and 4 bases from J, with 10 bases between. The CDR3 totals 14 residues. Germline assignment: CDR1 SGDLS and CDR2 YYNGEE. The CDR3 is CASSVAGDSYGYTF. The CDR3 nucleotides are TGTGCCAGCAGCGTAGCGGGCGACAGCTATGGCTACACCTTC.

There are a few counts of this clone. The CDR3 protein is CASTGNTEAFF. In nucleotides, the CDR3 is TGTGCCAGCACCGGGAACACTGAAGCTTTCTTT. The J gene is TRBJ1-1, the V gene TRBV11-1; D is uncertain. CDR1 is SGHAT and CDR2 is FQDESV in the germline V gene (reference sequence). The CDR3 totals 11 residues. The V gene lost 7 bases and the J gene lost 1 base, with 4 bases spanning the gap.

This clone was recorded a few times. This sequence joins TRBV7-2 and TRBJ1-4; 7 bases fit TRBD1. The CDR3 runs 15 residues. With V trimmed by 5 bases and J by 4 bases, 7 bases remained unmatched. CDR1 and CDR2 (germline): SGHTA, FQGNSA. This CDR3 reads CASSPGTVINEKLFF. CDR3 sequence (DNA): TGTGCCAGCAGCCCAGGGACAGTCATTAATGAAAAACTGTTTTTT.

This clone was counted only a few times. The rearrangement joins TRBV7-8 to TRBJ2-1, with D perhaps matching TRBD1 (6 bases). The CDR3 totals 15 residues. From germline, CDR1 is SGHVS and CDR2 FQNEAQ. Trimming stripped 1 base from V and 7 bases from J, with 14 bases between. CDR3 DNA: TGTGCCAGCAGCTTAGGAGCACAGGGCCTAAATGAGCAGTTCTTC. It translates to CASSLGAQGLNEQFF.

This clone has a handful of counts. The genes are TRBV4-1 and TRBJ2-5, with 7 bases aligning to TRBD2. The V gene end was trimmed by 4 bases and the J gene end by 2 bases; junction bases not matched to a gene: 10. The germline V gene encodes CDR1 MGHRA and CDR2 YSYEKL. The CDR3 is made up of 16 amino acids. For the CDR3, the DNA is TGCGCCAGCAGCCCAATTGGGTCTAGCGGACAAGAGACCCAGTACTTC. Translated: CASSPIGSSGQETQYF.

This clone was counted between two and nine times. The rearrangement joins TRBV29-1 to TRBJ2-4; D unclear. Trimming stripped 7 bases from V and 1 base from J, with 5 bases between. The CDR3 is 11 residues long. Germline CDR1 is SQVTM and CDR2 is ANQGSEA. The chain's CDR3 is CSAVAKNIQYF. The CDR3 DNA is TGCAGCGCAGTGGCCAAAAACATTCAGTACTTC.

This clone was seen a handful of times. The CDR3 sequence: CASSQVGWQQTSTDTQYF. In DNA, the CDR3 is TGTGCCAGCAGCCAAGTGGGATGGCAGCAGACTAGCACAGATACGCAGTATTTT. The rearrangement joins TRBV14 to TRBJ2-3; D is undetermined. V was cut by 1 base and J by 0 bases, with 17 bases left in between. Germline V gene data show CDR1 as SGHDN and CDR2 as FVKESK. The CDR3 spans 18 residues.

This clone was recorded a few times. This same CDR3 is encoded by further DNA sequences in the sample. The rearrangement uses TRBV7-9 and TRBJ2-7, with TRBD1 matching over 9 bases. V was clipped by 5 bases and J by 1 base; unmatched bases: 6. CDR1 SEHNR and CDR2 FQNEAQ come from the germline V gene (reference sequence). The CDR3 has 15 residues. CDR3 in amino acids: CASSPDRGSSYEQYF. The CDR3 DNA reads as TGTGCCAGCAGCCCGGACAGGGGAAGTTCCTACGAGCAGTACTTC.

In this sample, this clone turned up a few times. This rearrangement joins TRBV2 to TRBJ2-7, with D hard to call. The CDR3 length is 14 residues. Trimming removed 6 bases at V and 0 bases at J, with 12 bases between. The germline V gene encodes CDR1 SNHLY and CDR2 FYNNEI. DNA for the CDR3: TGTGCCAGCAGAACATCGATCTACTCCTACGAGCAGTACTTC. The encoded protein is CASRTSIYSYEQYF.

This clone was seen a handful of times. The V gene is TRBV6-5, the J gene TRBJ2-1; D is perhaps TRBD1 or TRBD2 (5 bases each). The ends were cut back, 0 bases at V and 9 bases at J, with 9 bases in the middle. Germline CDR1 MNHEY, CDR2 SVGAGI. The CDR3 has 13 amino acids. CDR3 bases: TGTGCCAGCAGTTACTCGGCAGGGAGTGAGCAGTTCTTC. Its protein is CASSYSAGSEQFF.

The rearrangement uses TRBV4-2 and TRBJ1-3; D is unclear. This CDR3 is built from 16 residues. Germline CDR1 is LGHNA and CDR2 is YNFKEQ. Trimming took off 1 base at V and 0 bases at J, with 10 bases between the two ends. The CDR3 DNA follows: TGTGCCAGCAGCCAAGGACTCCCGGGCTCTGGAAACACCATATATTTT. It codes for CASSQGLPGSGNTIYF.

This clone occurred a few times. The chain links TRBV6-1 to TRBJ2-7; 9 positions match TRBD1. Germline V lookup: CDR1 MNHNS, CDR2 SASEGT. The CDR3 extends over 16 amino acids. V lost 1 base to trimming and J lost 3 bases; unmatched junction nucleotides: 7. Here the CDR3 DNA reads TGTGCCAGCAGTGAAGGGGCACTGACAGGGGGCTACGAGCAGTACGTC. It encodes CASSEGALTGGYEQYV.

The table lists this clone with a few counts. The V and J genes are TRBV7-9 and TRBJ2-5, with D maybe TRBD1 (7 bases). Germline assignment: CDR1 SEHNR and CDR2 FQNEAQ (reference sequence). Trimming stripped 3 bases from V and 4 bases from J, with 15 bases between. The CDR3 length is 15 residues. The CDR3, as DNA: TGTGCCAGCAGCTTGCTCGGACAGGAGGGAGAGACCCAGTACTTC. Protein product: CASSLLGQEGETQYF.

The gene calls are TRBV4-2 and TRBJ2-1; 12 positions match TRBD2. Germline V gene sequence: CDR1 LGHNA, CDR2 YNFKEQ. J gave up 12 bases and V 0 bases, and 6 bases lay outside the gene matches. This CDR3 comprises 15 residues. The CDR3 loop reads CASSQDLAGGLGQFF. In DNA, the CDR3 is TGTGCCAGCAGCCAAGACCTAGCGGGGGGGCTGGGGCAGTTCTTC.